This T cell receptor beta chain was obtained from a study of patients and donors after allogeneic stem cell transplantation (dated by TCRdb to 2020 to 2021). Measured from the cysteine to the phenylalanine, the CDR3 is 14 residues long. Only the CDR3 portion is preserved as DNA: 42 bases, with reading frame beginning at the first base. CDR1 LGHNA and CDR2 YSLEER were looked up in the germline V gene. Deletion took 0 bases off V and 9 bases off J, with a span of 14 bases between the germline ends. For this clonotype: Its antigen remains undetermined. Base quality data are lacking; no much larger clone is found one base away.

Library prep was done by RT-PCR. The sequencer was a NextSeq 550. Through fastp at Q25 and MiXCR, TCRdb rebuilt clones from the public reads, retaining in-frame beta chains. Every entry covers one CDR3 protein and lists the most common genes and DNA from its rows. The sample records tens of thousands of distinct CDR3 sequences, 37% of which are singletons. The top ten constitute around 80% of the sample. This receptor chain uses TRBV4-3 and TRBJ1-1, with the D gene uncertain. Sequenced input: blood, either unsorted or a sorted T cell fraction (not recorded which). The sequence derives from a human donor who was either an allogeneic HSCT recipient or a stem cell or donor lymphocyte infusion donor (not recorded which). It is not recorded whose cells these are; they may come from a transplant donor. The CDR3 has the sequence CASSQDNGPAQAFF. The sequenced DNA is TGCGCCAGCAGCCAAGATAACGGTCCGGCCCAAGCTTTCTTT.